Listed here is a single TCR beta chain. Its antigen remains unknown. The sample comes from a study of cytomegalovirus exposure and HLA in healthy donors. Whole-study findings and limits: It was in a later analysis that TCR association rates were seen to vary by HLA locus, highest for DRB1 and lowest for HLA-C. Presence/absence analyses rested on an assumption that sequencing depth was roughly uniform across donors.

The germline CDR1 and CDR2 sequences are MDHEN and SYDVKM. V lost 6 bases to trimming and J lost 5 bases; unmatched junction nucleotides: 6. The length of the CDR3 is 14 residues. This PCR relied on a set of 60 Vbeta primers and 13 Jbeta primers. The repertoire was sequenced with immunoSEQ multiplex PCR; TCRdb's copy has only in-frame clones and lacks some. The sample holds more than 85,000 clones; under 85% are singletons and the top ten take about 7.7%. The chain is built from TRBV28 and TRBJ2-7; 11 nucleotides match TRBD2. The specimen was PBMCs. The sequence was obtained from a woman between 45 and 60 years old in good health and CMV-seropositive. The CDR3 DNA sequence: TGTGCCAGCAGAACTAGCGGGAGACAGGACGAGCAGTACTTC. As protein: CASRTSGRQDEQYF.